A single T cell receptor (beta chain) is shown here with its context. Measured with immunoSEQ multiplex PCR; TCRdb has only the in-frame clones, and not every one. The data contain about 87,000 clones, roughly 89% of them singletons. The sample originates from a study of PD-L1 blockade in urothelial cancer. Looking at the study overall: About 90% of the roughly 29 patients were men who had bladder-origin urothelial cancer.

Time point denoted: pretreatment peripheral blood. Pretreatment and on-treatment blood mononuclear cell samples were taken, totaling between 1 and 8 time points per patient. The trim removed 5 bases at V and 0 bases at J, leaving 6 bases unmatched. The CDR3 runs 15 residues. Germline lookup yields CDR1 LNHNV and CDR2 YYDKDF (reference sequence). The sequencing here drew on PBMCs, taken around atezolizumab (anti-PD-L1) treatment. This clonotype was sampled from a man aged 60-69 years with urothelial cancer. The J gene is TRBJ2-5, the V gene TRBV15; 7 positions match TRBD2. The CDR3 loop is CATSPRGDDQETQYF. CDR3 coding DNA: TGTGCCACCAGCCCCCGGGGGGACGACCAAGAGACCCAGTACTTC.